The clone carrying this TCR beta chain was seen more than once but under ten times. Its antigen is currently unknown. The data belong to a study of cytotoxic CD8 clonotypes in ibrutinib-treated CLL. At the level of the study: Response sampling took place at median 12 months of treatment, range 6 to 36. Samples showed on average about 250,000 productive templates and more than 75,000 productive rearrangements.

From germline, CDR1 is SNHLY and CDR2 FYNNEI. The germline V and J ends were trimmed by 7 bases and 0 bases, with 15 bases remaining between them. CDR3 length: 15 residues. Sequencing used immunoSEQ multiplex PCR; TCRdb keeps in-frame clones, though not all of them. Of 150,000 to 200,000 clones listed, over 60% are singletons. Findings and caveats of the study: Contraction or stability on treatment was seen for public clonotypes, which were uncommon.

The material was PBMCs, obtained after 24 months of ibrutinib treatment. The TCR originated in a human donor with chronic lymphocytic leukemia. V and J are TRBV2 and TRBJ2-5; perhaps TRBD1 as D (5 bases). CDR3 in DNA: TGTGCCAGCAAGTGGGGCCCGACAGACCAAGAGACCCAGTACTTC. Amino acid sequence: CASKWGPTDQETQYF.